This TCR beta chain was identified during a study of T cells in Graves' hyperthyroidism and ophthalmopathy. Hyperthyroidism had been newly diagnosed in patients aged 18 to 65, and its duration was under 2 months. Not enrolled were patients with uncontrolled infection, other autoimmune disease, pregnancy or lactation. Fresh peripheral blood, 9.5 to 10 ml of it, supplied the PBMCs. The source material, RNA transcripts, was used to amplify TCR beta CDR3 regions. First-round RT-PCR of the TCR CDR3 relied on the HTBI primer set. A single record per CDR3 protein comes from TCRdb applying MiXCR to the multiplex PCR reads. This repertoire shows roughly 380,000 distinct CDR3 sequences, 15% to 20% found once; its top ten account for about 3.5%. The germline V gene encodes CDR1 MNHEY and CDR2 SMNVEV (reference sequence). Unmatched junction bases numbered 10, after V lost 5 bases and J lost 4 bases. This CDR3 is built from 15 residues.

This clonotype was seen repeatedly, ten times or more. The V call is TRBV27, the J call TRBJ1-1, with TRBD1 identical over 7 bases. The receptor was derived from a woman under 30 with Graves' hyperthyroidism. The specimen sequenced was blood. The CDR3 reads CASSAGQRRSTEAFF. The DNA of the CDR3 is TGTGCCAGCAGTGCGGGACAGCGGCGCAGCACTGAAGCTTTCTTT.